The 17 T cell receptor beta chains below were found in one sample sequenced in a study of T cells after yellow fever vaccination. TCRdb passed the 5' RACE reads through MiXCR, listing each CDR3 protein once. The data show 140,000 to 150,000 distinct CDR3 sequences, approximately 6.6% seen once. The specimen was CD4+ T cells sorted from PBMCs, collected 10 days after the yellow fever booster vaccination. The source of these receptors is a man aged 25 to 45 who received the YFV17D yellow fever vaccine.

This clonotype was picked up many times. The chain links TRBV5-1 to TRBJ2-3, with a possible D match to TRBD1 (8 bases). Germline CDR1 is SGHRS and CDR2 is YFSETQ. This CDR3 is 17 amino acids long. Trimming stripped 4 bases from V and 4 bases from J, with 22 bases between. CDR3 amino acids: CASSKSKTGDYSDTQYF. The CDR3 DNA reads TGCGCCAGCAGCAAAAGCAAGACAGGGGACTATTCAGATACGCAGTATTTT. Complete variable domain (other parts from reference TRBV5-1 and TRBJ2-3): KAGVTQTPRYLIKTRGQQVTLSCSPISGHRSVSWYQQTPGQGLQFLFEYFSETQRNKGNFPGRFSGRQFSNSRSEMNVSTLELGDSALYLCASSKSKTGDYSDTQYFGPGTRLTVL.

This clonotype showed up many times. The chain is built from TRBV19 and TRBJ2-1, with 10 bases that match TRBD2. The CDR3 contains 15 residues. The V gene end was trimmed by 4 bases and the J gene end by 2 bases; junction bases not matched to a gene: 2. CDR1 LNHDA and CDR2 SQIVND come from the germline V gene (reference sequence). CDR3 DNA: TGTGCCAGTAGTAATCTAGCGGGGGCCTACAATGAGCAGTTCTTC. Its translation: CASSNLAGAYNEQFF.

This clonotype has just a few counts. The chain couples TRBV20-1 to TRBJ2-2, with unresolved D. CDR3 length: 13 amino acids. The V gene lost 7 bases and the J gene lost 6 bases, with 15 bases spanning the gap. Germline loops: CDR1 DFQATT, CDR2 SNEGSKA (reference sequence). Here the CDR3 DNA reads TGCAGTGTAGTGGGCTTGAGGTCCGGGGAGCTGTTTTTT. Its protein is CSVVGLRSGELFF.

This sequence joins TRBV5-4 and TRBJ2-7, with no clear D. This CDR3 contains 13 residues. Trimming left V 5 bases short and J 5 bases short, with 14 bases between. CDR1 and CDR2 from the germline V gene are SGHNT and YYREEE (reference sequence). CDR3 sequence (DNA): TGTGCCAGCAGATACGCCTACGCCCACGAGCAGTACTTC. Its translation is CASRYAYAHEQYF.

This clonotype was found many times. This sequence joins TRBV5-1 and TRBJ2-3; TRBD2 matches 7 bases. Germline V gene sequence: CDR1 SGHRS, CDR2 YFSETQ. The CDR3 extends over 13 amino acids. J was trimmed by 5 bases and V by 1 base; bases with no gene match: 1. Here the CDR3 reads CASSLSSGDTQYF. DNA of the CDR3: TGCGCCAGCAGCTTGTCTAGCGGAGATACGCAGTATTTT.

Ten or more counts support this clonotype. CDR3 loop: CASKATSGKMFF. CDR3 nucleotide sequence: TGTGCCAGCAAGGCGACTAGCGGGAAAATGTTCTTC. This chain joins TRBV12-3 or TRBV12-4 and TRBJ2-1, with 11 bases aligning to TRBD2. The CDR3 is 12 amino acids. The trim removed 7 bases at V and 15 bases at J, leaving 8 bases unmatched.

The gene calls are TRBV30 and TRBJ2-2; 9 positions agree with TRBD1. Germline loops: CDR1 GTSNPN, CDR2 SVGIG (reference sequence). Trimming removed 4 bases from V and 5 bases from J; junction bases left unmatched: 11. The CDR3 has 16 amino acids. CDR3 protein: CAWNRGLGGETGELFF. CDR3 coding DNA: TGTGCCTGGAACAGGGGGCTAGGAGGGGAGACCGGGGAGCTGTTTTTT.

Many counts were recorded for this clonotype. This chain joins TRBV7-2 and TRBJ1-5; D is unresolved. This CDR3 spans 13 amino acids. Trimming took off 1 base at V and 4 bases at J, with 5 bases between the two ends. Germline lookup yields CDR1 SGHTA and CDR2 FQGNSA. The CDR3: CASSLGINQPQHF. The CDR3 DNA is TGTGCCAGCAGCTTAGGAATAAATCAGCCCCAGCATTTT.

The sample holds a few counts of this clonotype. The V and J genes are TRBV9 and TRBJ2-7, with a possible D match to TRBD2 (5 bases). CDR1 SGDLS and CDR2 YYNGEE come from the germline V gene. This CDR3 is built from 15 residues. Trimming removed 0 bases from V and 6 bases from J, with 16 bases in between. The CDR3 is CASSVGGRPSGEQYF. The CDR3 region has the DNA TGTGCCAGCAGCGTAGGTGGGAGACCCTCTGGCGAGCAGTACTTC.

At least ten counts were recorded for this clonotype. The chain links TRBV29-1 to TRBJ2-2; no clear D gene. Deletions cut 5 bases from V and 4 bases from J, with 11 bases between. CDR3 length: 13 residues. Per the germline V gene, CDR1 is SQVTM and CDR2 is ANQGSEA. CDR3 DNA sequence: TGCAGCGTTCCGGACCAACTCACCGGGGAGCTGTTTTTT. It yields the protein CSVPDQLTGELFF.

This clonotype was observed many times. V usage is TRBV29-1 and J usage is TRBJ2-1, with TRBD2 matching over 7 bases. Germline CDR1 reads SQVTM; CDR2 reads ANQGSEA. Losses at the gene ends were 8 bases for V and 4 bases for J; bases not matched to a gene: 5. This CDR3 region has 12 residues. The CDR3 DNA reads TGCAGCACCCGGGGGGTTTACAATGAGCAGTTCTTC. Its protein is CSTRGVYNEQFF.

The chain recombines TRBV20-1 with TRBJ2-5, with TRBD2 identical over 13 bases. The CDR3 extends over 14 amino acids. The trim removed 4 bases at V and 4 bases at J, leaving 3 bases unmatched. From germline, CDR1 is DFQATT and CDR2 SNEGSKA (reference sequence). DNA for the CDR3: TGCAGTGCTACGGGACTAGCGGGGTTAGAGACCCAGTACTTC. It encodes CSATGLAGLETQYF.

This clonotype has a count of ten or more. This rearrangement joins TRBV2 to TRBJ1-5; 8 positions match TRBD1. The CDR3 length is 14 residues. The germline V gene has CDR1 SNHLY and CDR2 FYNNEI. The V segment lost 6 bases and the J segment 6 bases; nucleotides outside the gene matches: 7. The CDR3 protein is CASSEDREIQPQHF. The CDR3 DNA is TGTGCCAGCAGCGAGGACAGGGAAATTCAGCCCCAGCATTTT. The variable domain in full, completed from reference TRBV2 and TRBJ1-5, reads EPEVTQTPSHQVTQMGQEVILRCVPISNHLYFYWYRQILGQKVEFLVSFYNNEISEKSEIFDDQFSVERPDGSNFTLKIRSTKLEDSAMYFCASSEDREIQPQHFGDGTRLSIL.

This clonotype was observed at least ten times. The J gene is TRBJ2-5, the V gene TRBV7-6; unclear D gene. V was trimmed by 0 bases and J by 4 bases, leaving 9 bases between them. The CDR3 extends over 14 amino acids. Per the germline V gene, CDR1 is SGHVS and CDR2 is FNYEAQ. This CDR3 reads CASSLAWVRETQYF. The CDR3 nucleotides read TGTGCCAGCAGCTTAGCGTGGGTGCGAGAGACCCAGTACTTC.

This clonotype was detected ten times or more. The chain carries TRBV19 and TRBJ2-3; D unclear. Per germline, CDR1 LNHDA and CDR2 SQIVND (reference sequence). Between the trimmed V and J ends, which lost 3 bases and 6 bases, there was a span of 13 bases. This CDR3 is 14 amino acids long. The CDR3 nucleotides are TGTGCCAGTAGTATTAAACCTCTCGTGGATACGCAGTATTTT. Amino acid sequence: CASSIKPLVDTQYF.

This clonotype showed up many times. V and J are TRBV5-6 and TRBJ2-3; the match to TRBD1 covers 9 bases. J was trimmed by 0 bases and V by 4 bases; bases with no gene match: 6. There are 16 residues in the CDR3. Germline V gene sequence: CDR1 SGHDT, CDR2 YYEEEE. Here the CDR3 reads CASSLKDRGSTDTQYF. The CDR3 nucleotides are TGTGCCAGCAGCCTGAAGGACAGGGGTAGCACAGATACGCAGTATTTT. Looking up the rest from reference TRBV5-6 and TRBJ2-3 gives the full variable domain: DAGVTQSPTHLIKTRGQQVTLRCSPKSGHDTVSWYQQALGQGPQFIFQYYEEEERQRGNFPDRFSGHQFPNYSSELNVNALLLGDSALYLCASSLKDRGSTDTQYFGPGTRLTVL.

The table lists this clonotype with many counts. The chain joins TRBV12-3 or TRBV12-4 to TRBJ2-1; no clear D. The CDR3 has 11 amino acids. The V end was cut by 6 bases, the J end by 8 bases, with 8 bases between. CDR3 sequence reads: CASSQSYEQFF. For the CDR3, the DNA is TGTGCCAGCAGCCAGAGCTATGAGCAGTTCTTC.